This TCR beta chain was documented in a study of T cells in Graves' hyperthyroidism and ophthalmopathy. Study-level results: In validation, the model predicted ophthalmopathy. These predictions came a median around 5.9 months before onset.

Amplification of TCR beta CDR3 regions used RNA as the template. Primed by the HTBI set, a first-round RT-PCR was run on the TCR CDR3. TCRdb re-called the multiplex PCR reads through MiXCR, storing one row per CDR3 protein. The sample has about 770,000 distinct CDR3 sequences; 18% are singletons. Thyroid ultrasound, orbital computed tomography, clinical symptoms, and serum thyroxine and TRAb underpinned diagnoses. An approximately 10 ml volume of fresh peripheral blood provided the PBMCs. Concerning this clonotype itself: Its antigen remains unidentified.

The sequence was obtained from a woman aged 50 to 60 with Graves' hyperthyroidism that later progressed to Graves' ophthalmopathy. What was sequenced was blood.

The CDR3 DNA follows: TGTGCCAGCACCCTATCTAGCACAGATACGCAGTATTTT. Translation gives CASTLSSTDTQYF. The gene calls are TRBV6-1 and TRBJ2-3, with D unclear. The CDR3 is 13 amino acids. V was clipped by 7 bases and J by 0 bases, with 8 bases between them. From germline, CDR1 is MNHNS and CDR2 SASEGT.